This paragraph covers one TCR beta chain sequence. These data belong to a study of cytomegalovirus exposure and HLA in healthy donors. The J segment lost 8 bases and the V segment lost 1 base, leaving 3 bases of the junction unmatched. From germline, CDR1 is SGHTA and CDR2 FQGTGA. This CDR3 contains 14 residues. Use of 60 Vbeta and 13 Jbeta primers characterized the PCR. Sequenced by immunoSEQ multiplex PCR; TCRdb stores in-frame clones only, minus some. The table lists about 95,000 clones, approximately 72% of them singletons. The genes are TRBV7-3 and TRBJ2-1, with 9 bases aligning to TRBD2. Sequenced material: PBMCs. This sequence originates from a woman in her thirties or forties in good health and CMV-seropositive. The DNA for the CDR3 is TGTGCCAGCAGCTTAAGCGGGAGGGCCGATGAGCAGTTCTTC. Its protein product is CASSLSGRADEQFF.